This T cell receptor beta chain was documented in a study of graft-versus-host responses after intestinal transplantation. As for the study in general: Transplant types were multivisceral, liver-intestinal, or isolated intestinal.

Study-level findings and limits: The study found high graft-versus-host to host-versus-graft clonal ratios in allografts of patients with graft-donor T cell macrochimerism.

Generated by immunoSEQ multiplex PCR, the TCRdb table keeps only in-frame clones and is missing some. The table shows approximately 28,000 clones, with around 90% occurring only once. This clone was seen a handful of times. The antigen remains undetermined. Germline loops: CDR1 SGHDT, CDR2 YYEEEE. V was pared by 2 bases and J by 7 bases, with 6 bases of the junction left unmatched. This CDR3 contains 15 residues. The sample was PBMCs, taken nearly 470 days after intestinal transplantation. The receptor comes from a human patient who received an intestinal transplant, so some T cells may come from the graft donor. This rearrangement joins TRBV5-6 to TRBJ2-1; 10 bases are a match to TRBD2. The CDR3 sequence: CASSFMYSGRNEQFF. The CDR3 DNA sequence: TGTGCCAGCAGCTTCATGTATAGCGGGAGGAATGAGCAGTTCTTC.